This entry concerns a single T cell receptor (beta chain). What it recognizes is unknown. Sequencing targeted expressed TCRB transcripts, as all isolated RNA had been reverse transcribed. Produced via immunoSEQ multiplex PCR; TCRdb's table is partial and in-frame only. This sample has about 140,000 clones, with 9.5% to 10% found just once. The source of the sample is a study of beta chain features in type 1 diabetes. Study-level results: Significant though moderate, a shortening of TCRB CDR3s appeared in all four CD4+ subsets of Type 1 diabetes patients. Any role of HLA type in TCRB rearrangement remained unresolved here.

The clonotype comes from a woman between 40 and 50 years old in good health. The sequencing input was central memory CD4+ T cells from blood.

CDR3 DNA: TGTGCCAGCAGCGATGGAAGGGGGCAGCCCCAGCATTTT. Amino acids: CASSDGRGQPQHF. The chain couples TRBV5-4 to TRBJ1-5, with a possible D match to TRBD1 (6 bases). CDR1 SGHNT and CDR2 YYREEE come from the germline V gene (reference sequence). The CDR3 consists of 13 residues. Trimming shortened V by 4 bases and J by 7 bases, and 12 bases separated the two germline ends.